This T cell receptor beta chain was sequenced during a study of blood T cell repertoires in COVID-19. Across the whole study: Samples taken during acute and convalescent COVID-19 were collected in the United States, Italy and Spain. PBMCs, B-cell-depleted T cells, or T cells were the source of the cDNA or gDNA that made up the material.

How the authors handled the data: Reference gene primer amplification in the assay estimated nucleated cell counts. TCRdb's copy holds only in-frame clones and misses some; the assay was immunoSEQ multiplex PCR. V and J calls and clone size are as listed in that table; D and trimming were resolved from the DNA. This repertoire shows tens of thousands of clones, around 86% found once; its top ten account for about 17%. Input material: peripheral blood. The sequence was collected from a woman older than 75 with active or convalescent COVID-19.

CDR3 nucleotides: TGTGCCAGCAGCGTCGGGACAGTTGTCGACGAGCAGTACTTC. It yields the protein CASSVGTVVDEQYF. The V gene is TRBV9, the J gene TRBJ2-7; 7 bases match TRBD1. The germline V gene has CDR1 SGDLS and CDR2 YYNGEE. The junction had 7 bases not matched to a gene; V was cut back by 2 bases and J by 5 bases. The CDR3 sequence is 14 residues long.